This T cell receptor beta chain was documented in a study of technical replicates of blood from a handful of donors. Produced via immunoSEQ multiplex PCR; TCRdb's table is partial and in-frame only. The data hold roughly 60,000 clones, with 86% observed a single time. In germline, CDR1 is KGHSH, CDR2 LQKENI. Trimming took off 4 bases at V and 14 bases at J, with 13 bases between the two ends. There are 11 residues in the CDR3. The source is a human donor in good health. Some clones in this sample may be carry-over from other donors' samples. The chain recombines TRBV18 with TRBJ2-3, with D perhaps TRBD2 (5 bases). The sequencing sample was made of PBMCs. The CDR3 sequence: CASSRKLGRYF. The CDR3 nucleotides read TGTGCCAGCTCACGGAAACTAGGTCGGTATTTT. Full variable domain (outside the CDR3, taken from reference TRBV18 and TRBJ2-3): NAGVMQNPRHLVRRRGQEARLRCSPMKGHSHVYWYRQLPEEGLKFMVYLQKENIIDESGMPKERFSAEFPKEGPSILRIQQVVRGDSAAYFCASSRKLGRYFGPGTRLTVL.